Listed below are T cell receptor beta chains from one sample, sequenced in a study of T cell responses to AZD1222 COVID-19 vaccine. Produced via immunoSEQ multiplex PCR; TCRdb's table is partial and in-frame only. The sample lists around 65,000 clones, around three quarters occurring once. Material: peripheral blood, obtained on day 0 of AZD1222 vaccination. All receptors derive from an adult in good health. Each CDR3 is given with its conserved first and last residue. D genes are given only for firm matches. Only some rows state a clone size, as once, few, many or a class for expanded clones.

TRBD1,TRBJ2-2,TRBV2,NA,TGTGCCAGCGAGGGGACAGCGGTTACGTCCGGGGAGCTGTTTTTT,CASEGTAVTSGELFF
TRBD1,TRBJ1-1,TRBV29-1,NA,TGCAGCGTTACAGGGGGGAACACTGAAGCTTTCTTT,CSVTGGNTEAFF
TRBD1,TRBJ1-4,TRBV15,NA,TGTGCCACCAGCAGTCCCAGAGGGGGCGCGACTAAAAAACTGTTTTTT,CATSSPRGGATKKLFF
NA,TRBJ1-1,TRBV6-2/TRBV6-3,few,TGTGCCAGCAGTTACTCCCGTGCCAGCGAGGCTTTCTTT,CASSYSRASEAFF
TRBD1,TRBJ1-6,TRBV10-3,NA,TGTGCCATCAGTGAGGCCGGGACAGGGGGAAGATATTCACCCCTCCACTTT,CAISEAGTGGRYSPLHF
NA,TRBJ2-3,TRBV18,NA,TGTGCCAGCTCCCGCCGCGTGGACTCTAGCACAGATACGCAGTATTTT,CASSRRVDSSTDTQYF
NA,TRBJ2-2,TRBV4-2,NA,TGTGCCAGCAGCCAAGATGTCGGGGAAACCGGGGAGCTGTTTTTT,CASSQDVGETGELFF
NA,TRBJ2-1,TRBV16,NA,TGTGCCAGCAGCCAATTACCTAGCCTTTACAATGAGCAGTTCTTC,CASSQLPSLYNEQFF
NA,TRBJ2-1,TRBV11-1,NA,TGTGCCAGCAGCTTAGATGGGCGGCAGGCTTACAATGAGCAGTTCTTC,CASSLDGRQAYNEQFF
NA,TRBJ2-1,TRBV3-1/TRBV3-2,NA,TGTGCCAGCAGCCAAGAAAGGTTAGCGGTTAAGAATGAGCAGTTCTTC,CASSQERLAVKNEQFF
TRBD1,TRBJ1-6,TRBV5-4,once,TGTGCCAGCAGCTCCAATCGACAGGGCGCAATAGATTCACCCCTCCACTTT,CASSSNRQGAIDSPLHF
NA,TRBJ2-3,TRBV9,NA,TGTGCCAGCAATGGAAGGGCTTCAAGCACAGATACGCAGTATTTT,CASNGRASSTDTQYF
TRBD1,TRBJ2-2,TRBV5-1,NA,TGCGCCAGCAGGGACAGGGACGCCGGGGAGCTGTTTTTT,CASRDRDAGELFF
TRBD1,TRBJ2-7,TRBV12-3/TRBV12-4,NA,TGTGCCAACAGACTGACAGGGTCTTCCCAGCAGTACTTC,CANRLTGSSQQYF
TRBD1,TRBJ2-5,TRBV10-2,NA,TGCGCCAGCAGTGAGTCGTTCCAGGGGGCGCGGGAGACCCAGTACTTC,CASSESFQGARETQYF
TRBD2,TRBJ2-7,TRBV19,NA,TGTGCCAGTAGTCAAGCGGCTAGCGGGGGGCCCCACGAGCAGTACTTC,CASSQAASGGPHEQYF
NA,TRBJ1-2,TRBV24-1,few,TGTGCCACCCTCCGGCGGGCCTATGGCTACACCTTC,CATLRRAYGYTF
NA,TRBJ2-1,TRBV30,once,TGTGCCTGGAGTGTAGGAGCTTTTAGCTCCTACAATGAGCAGTTCTTC,CAWSVGAFSSYNEQFF
NA,TRBJ1-5,TRBV6-5,NA,TGTGCCAGCAGTCTGACAGTAAGCAATCAGCCCCAGCATTTT,CASSLTVSNQPQHF
NA,TRBJ1-4,TRBV2,NA,TGTGCCAGCAGCGACCTGAATAATGAAAAACTGTTTTTT,CASSDLNNEKLFF
TRBD2,TRBJ2-2,TRBV4-3,NA,TGCGCCAGCAGCCAACGGACTAGCGGGCCCGGGGAGCTGTTTTTT,CASSQRTSGPGELFF
TRBD1,TRBJ2-3,TRBV5-4,NA,TGTGCCAGCAGCACCGGGACAGTTGCAGATACGCAGTATTTT,CASSTGTVADTQYF
NA,TRBJ1-2,TRBV28,NA,TGTGCCAGCAGTTTTGCCACCGACTATGGCTACACCTTC,CASSFATDYGYTF
NA,TRBJ2-7,TRBV9,NA,TGTGCCAGCAGCGTAGGGAGTGGAGGGGCATCCTACGAGCAGTACTTC,CASSVGSGGASYEQYF
TRBD2,TRBJ2-1,TRBV7-2,NA,TGTGCCAGCAGCTTCCGGGACTATAATGAGCAGTTCTTC,CASSFRDYNEQFF
NA,TRBJ2-1,TRBV29-1,NA,TGCAGCGTTGATGAGAGTGAGCAGTTCTTC,CSVDESEQFF
TRBD2,TRBJ2-1,TRBV5-1,once,TGCGCCAGCAGCTTGGGCGGGGGGCTTGGTGAGCAGTTCTTC,CASSLGGGLGEQFF
NA,TRBJ2-1,TRBV7-8,NA,TGTGCCAGCAGCTTAAGGGGTAACTACAATGAGCAGTTCTTC,CASSLRGNYNEQFF
NA,TRBJ2-1,TRBV19,NA,TGTGCCAGTAGTATGGGCAGGGGGGGGAATGAGCAGTTCTTC,CASSMGRGGNEQFF
NA,TRBJ1-1,TRBV27,few,TGTGCCAGCAGTACGATTATATGGGGGAACACTGAAGCTTTCTTT,CASSTIIWGNTEAFF
NA,TRBJ2-3,TRBV2,NA,TGTGCCAGCAGTGACTCAGGGTATAGCACAGATACGCAGTATTTT,CASSDSGYSTDTQYF
TRBD1,TRBJ1-5,TRBV5-6,NA,TGTGCCAGCAGCCTAGGGGGCCTTAGCAATCAGCCCCAGCATTTT,CASSLGGLSNQPQHF
NA,TRBJ2-3,TRBV2,NA,TGTGCCAGCAGTATTGTTCTGGGGGAGAATACGCAGTATTTT,CASSIVLGENTQYF
NA,TRBJ2-2,TRBV14,few,TGTGCCAGCAGCCCCATCGAGAGCACCGGGGAGCTGTTTTTT,CASSPIESTGELFF
TRBD1,TRBJ2-2,TRBV19,NA,TGTGCCAGTAGTAGGGACAGGGCCACCGGGGAGCTGTTTTTT,CASSRDRATGELFF
NA,TRBJ2-7,TRBV10-3,NA,TGTGCCATCTCGGACAGTACCTACGAGCAGTACTTC,CAISDSTYEQYF
TRBD2,TRBJ2-7,TRBV27,few,TGTGCCAGCAGTTTATCGGGACTAGCGGGGAACGAGCAGTACTTC,CASSLSGLAGNEQYF
NA,TRBJ1-2,TRBV11-2,NA,TGTGCCAGCAGCTCTGGGGGCGAAGGGAGTGGCTACACCTTC,CASSSGGEGSGYTF
NA,TRBJ2-5,TRBV12-3/TRBV12-4,NA,TGTGCCAGCAGTTTAATGAAGGAAGAGACCCAGTACTTC,CASSLMKEETQYF
TRBD2,TRBJ2-1,TRBV7-6,NA,TGTGCCAGCAGCTTAGCGGGGTCGAACGGGAGGCATGAGCAGTTCTTC,CASSLAGSNGRHEQFF
NA,TRBJ1-2,TRBV6-2/TRBV6-3,NA,TGTGCCAGCAGTTATGAATCGGGAACTTACGGCTACACCTTC,CASSYESGTYGYTF